The next 16 T cell receptor beta chains were all read from a single sample in a study of blood T cells in healthy people across ages. A second PCR of 7 to 11 cycles used a sample-barcoded 5' primer and a J-beta primer mix. One entry per CDR3 protein, called by TCRdb with MiXCR from the 5' RACE reads. The sample shows 1.4 million to 1.5 million distinct CDR3 sequences, roughly 45% of them seen only once. Sequenced input: blood. The receptor set was obtained from a woman under 30 in good health.

The chain is built from TRBV7-8 and TRBJ2-3; 7 bases agree with TRBD1. V shed 5 bases, J shed 2 bases, and the junction held 10 bases outside the gene matches. Germline V gene sequence: CDR1 SGHVS, CDR2 FQNEAQ. The CDR3 has 16 residues. The chain's CDR3 is CASSLNDRELTDTQYF. CDR3 sequence (DNA): TGTGCCAGCAGCCTCAACGACAGGGAGCTCACAGATACGCAGTATTTT. Complete variable domain (other parts from reference TRBV7-8 and TRBJ2-3): GAGVSQSPRYKVAKRGQDVALRCDPISGHVSLFWYQQALGQGPEFLTYFQNEAQLDKSGLPSDRFFAERPEGSVSTLKIQRTQQEDSAVYLCASSLNDRELTDTQYFGPGTRLTVL.

This clonotype was seen a few times. The chain has TRBV29-1 and TRBJ2-5; TRBD1 matches at 8 bases. CDR1 and CDR2 (germline): SQVTM, ANQGSEA. V shed 7 bases, J shed 5 bases, and the junction held 9 bases outside the gene matches. There are 13 residues in the CDR3. The CDR3 sequence is CSAVTGAGETQYF. In DNA form, the CDR3 reads TGCAGCGCCGTGACAGGGGCGGGGGAGACCCAGTACTTC.

Turning to this clonotype: The junction and the germline gene differ at one end; a read error may be behind it. The chain has TRBV2 and TRBJ2-7; tentatively, D is TRBD2 (5 bases). CDR1 SNHLY and CDR2 FYNNEI come from the germline V gene. This CDR3 region has 14 residues. In DNA form, the CDR3 reads TGTGCCAACAGTCCACCCGGGGAACTACAGCTCAGGTACTTC. This translates into CANSPPGELQLRYF.

This clonotype appeared a few times. CDR3 in amino acids: CSARDRGYTF. CDR3 sequence (DNA): TGCAGTGCTAGAGATAGGGGCTACACCTTC. V is TRBV20-1 and J is TRBJ1-2; D gene ambiguous. V was clipped by 0 bases and J by 8 bases, with 4 bases between them. CDR1 is DFQATT, CDR2 SNEGSKA, per germline (reference sequence). The CDR3 runs to 10 residues.

The rearrangement uses TRBV18 and TRBJ2-3; 8 bases align to TRBD1. CDR1 KGHSH and CDR2 LQKENI come from the germline V gene. This CDR3 region has 12 residues. Germline trimming cut 8 bases from V and 12 bases from J; bases unmatched to any gene: 10. In DNA form, the CDR3 reads TGTGCCAGCGCGCTGGACAGGGTTTCACAGTATTTT. It codes for CASALDRVSQYF.

The count of this clonotype is one. This rearrangement joins TRBV28 to TRBJ1-5, with D uncertain. This CDR3 contains 13 residues. The V end was cut by 5 bases, the J end by 6 bases, with 11 bases between. Germline values: CDR1 MDHEN, CDR2 SYDVKM. The CDR3 nucleotides are TGTGCCAGCAGTCCCCCTTTGTCTCAGCCCCAGCATTTT. Protein: CASSPPLSQPQHF. Full variable domain (rest looked up from reference TRBV28 and TRBJ1-5): DVKVTQSSRYLVKRTGEKVFLECVQDMDHENMFWYRQDPGLGLRLIYFSYDVKMKEKGDIPEGYSVSREKKERFSLILESASTNQTSMYLCASSPPLSQPQHFGDGTRLSIL.

This clonotype was detected only a few times. The rearrangement links TRBV4-2 to TRBJ2-2; D is ambiguous. Germline V lookup: CDR1 LGHNA, CDR2 YNFKEQ. The CDR3 totals 13 residues. Trimming removed 3 bases from V and 7 bases from J, with 9 bases in between. CDR3 nucleotide sequence: TGTGCCAGCAGCCAGAAGGGTTACGGGGAGCTGTTTTTT. Protein: CASSQKGYGELFF.

The chain carries TRBV2 and TRBJ2-2; 7 positions agree with TRBD2. V trimming: 6 bases; J trimming: 4 bases; junction bases outside the gene matches: 11. The germline V gene has CDR1 SNHLY and CDR2 FYNNEI. The CDR3 is 16 amino acids. The CDR3 is CASRRLASRGTGELFF. The CDR3 coding sequence is TGTGCCAGCAGGAGACTAGCTTCAAGAGGCACCGGGGAGCTGTTTTTT.

The V gene is TRBV20-1, the J gene TRBJ1-2, with 7 bases that match TRBD1. The J segment lost 6 bases and the V segment lost 1 base, leaving 8 bases of the junction unmatched. From germline, CDR1 is DFQATT and CDR2 SNEGSKA (reference sequence). This CDR3 has 14 residues. This chain's CDR3 is CSARGATGINGYTF. In DNA, the CDR3 is TGCAGTGCTAGAGGGGCGACAGGGATAAATGGCTACACCTTC.

The gene calls are TRBV24-1 and TRBJ2-7; D might be TRBD1 or TRBD2, each matching 6 bases. Per the germline V gene, CDR1 is KGHDR and CDR2 is SFDVKD. The CDR3 length is 15 residues. Trimming cost V 4 bases and J 3 bases, with 15 bases left between them. CDR3 in amino acids: CATSEGGSLSYEQYF. CDR3 in DNA: TGTGCCACCAGTGAAGGGGGGAGTTTAAGCTACGAGCAGTACTTC.

This clonotype has more than one count but fewer than ten. The rearrangement uses TRBV12-3 or TRBV12-4 and TRBJ2-6; TRBD1 might be the D (6 bases). The CDR3 runs to 17 residues. V was clipped by 6 bases and J by 0 bases, with 15 bases between them. The CDR3 coding sequence is TGTGCCAGCAGACAAGACAGGCCCCACTCTGGGGCCAACGTCCTGACTTTC. Its translation: CASRQDRPHSGANVLTF.

There are many counts of this clonotype. This chain joins TRBV2 and TRBJ2-4; 9 nucleotides line up with TRBD2. The CDR3 is made up of 16 amino acids. Looked up from germline, CDR1 is SNHLY and CDR2 is FYNNEI. The J segment lost 1 base and the V segment lost 6 bases, leaving 7 bases of the junction unmatched. CDR3 amino acids: CASRVGLATAKNIQYF. CDR3 nucleotides: TGTGCCAGCAGGGTGGGACTAGCAACCGCCAAAAACATTCAGTACTTC.

This clonotype has just one count. This could be a read error, since a much larger clone is one nucleotide away. The chain couples TRBV4-1 to TRBJ1-2; D uncertain. The V and J ends lost 8 bases and 7 bases respectively, with 8 bases between them. The germline gives CDR1 MGHRA, CDR2 YSYEKL. This CDR3 is built from 10 residues. This CDR3 reads CASYHGGYTF. Here the CDR3 DNA reads TGCGCCAGCTACCACGGTGGCTACACCTTC.

V is TRBV4-2 and J is TRBJ2-1, with D possibly TRBD2 on 7 matching bases. V was pared by 0 bases and J by 4 bases, with 13 bases between. In germline, CDR1 is LGHNA, CDR2 YNFKEQ. The CDR3 spans 16 residues. The CDR3: CASSQERGGGYNEQFF. The CDR3 DNA is TGTGCCAGCAGCCAAGAAAGGGGGGGAGGATACAATGAGCAGTTCTTC.

J is TRBJ2-1 and V is TRBV2; D is ambiguous. Deletions cut 4 bases from V and 9 bases from J, with 10 bases between. In germline, CDR1 is SNHLY, CDR2 FYNNEI. This CDR3 has 12 amino acids. This CDR3 reads CASSGEWGEQFF. The CDR3 DNA reads TGTGCCAGCAGTGGAGAGTGGGGTGAGCAGTTCTTC. Based on the CDR3 plus reference TRBV2 and TRBJ2-1, the full variable domain is EPEVTQTPSHQVTQMGQEVILRCVPISNHLYFYWYRQILGQKVEFLVSFYNNEISEKSEIFDDQFSVERPDGSNFTLKIRSTKLEDSAMYFCASSGEWGEQFFGPGTRLTVL.

The chain links TRBV5-5 to TRBJ2-1; D possibly corresponds to TRBD2 (5 bases). This CDR3 has 16 amino acids. Germline CDR1 and CDR2: SGHKS and YYEKEE (reference sequence). The V end lost 0 bases, the J end lost 4 bases, and 14 bases lay between the germline ends. DNA of the CDR3: TGTGCCAGCAGCTTGGGTCGGTGGACTGAGTACAATGAGCAGTTCTTC. This codes for CASSLGRWTEYNEQFF.